The 25 T cell receptor beta chains given below trace back to one sample, sequenced in a study of T cells after yellow fever vaccination. Each CDR3 protein is one row after TCRdb ran MiXCR on the 5' RACE reads. Here the sample spans a few hundred thousand distinct CDR3 sequences, approximately 10% being singletons. Specimen: CD4+ T cells sorted from PBMCs, collected 5 days after the yellow fever booster vaccination. These receptor sequences come from a man between 18 and 29 years old who received the YFV17D yellow fever vaccine.

The table lists this clonotype with a few counts. V and J are TRBV6-5 and TRBJ2-7; perhaps TRBD1 as D (5 bases). The CDR3 sequence is 14 residues long. The V gene's germline CDR1 is MNHEY and CDR2 SVGAGI. Between the trimmed V and J ends, which lost 7 bases and 0 bases, there was a span of 13 bases. The CDR3 DNA is TGTGCCAGCACCTCAAAGGGGCGCTCCTACGAGCAGTACTTC. Protein product: CASTSKGRSYEQYF.

This clonotype was counted at least ten times. The chain links TRBV6-2 or TRBV6-3 to TRBJ1-5, with unresolved D. Trimming pared 0 bases from V and 6 bases from J, leaving 6 bases between. The CDR3 is 13 residues long. CDR1 and CDR2 from the germline V gene are MNHEY and SVGEGT. CDR3 residues: CASSYSVSQPQHF. DNA for the CDR3: TGTGCCAGCAGTTACTCGGTCAGTCAGCCCCAGCATTTT.

This clonotype occurred many times. The chain combines TRBV5-1 with TRBJ2-5, with D uncertain. From germline, CDR1 is SGHRS and CDR2 YFSETQ. The CDR3 extends over 15 amino acids. The ends were cut back, 1 base at V and 2 bases at J, with 12 bases in the middle. In DNA, the CDR3 is TGCGCCAGCAGCTTGATGAAGGCTGGTCAAGAGACCCAGTACTTC. Its translation: CASSLMKAGQETQYF.

The rearrangement uses TRBV11-2 and TRBJ1-2; D is ambiguous. Germline V gives CDR1 SGHAT, CDR2 FQNNGV. This CDR3 contains 13 residues. V gave up 5 bases and J gave up 7 bases, with 14 bases separating them. CDR3: CASSPGRESGYTF. CDR3 DNA: TGTGCCAGCAGCCCGGGGAGGGAAAGTGGCTACACCTTC.

Only a few counts were recorded for this clonotype. The genes are TRBV7-3 and TRBJ2-2; D perhaps matches TRBD1 (5 bases). V lost 8 bases and J 4 bases, leaving 11 bases between the germline ends. The CDR3 covers 13 residues. Looked up from germline, CDR1 is SGHTA and CDR2 is FQGTGA. Here the CDR3 DNA reads TGTGCCAGCGGCAGGGATGGCACCGGGGAGCTGTTTTTT. Residues: CASGRDGTGELFF.

CDR3 bases: TGTGCCCGAAAGACTAGCGGACCTCGCACAGATACGCAGTATTTT. Translation: CARKTSGPRTDTQYF. The chain couples TRBV21-1 to TRBJ2-3; the table's D call of TRBD2 was not tested on the DNA. TRBV21-1 has pseudogene status. The length of the CDR3 is 15 residues.

This clonotype was observed a few times. The chain links TRBV6-1 to TRBJ1-2; D is perhaps TRBD1 (6 bases). V lost 4 bases, J lost 8 bases, and 11 bases lay in between. Germline V gene data show CDR1 as MNHNS and CDR2 as SASEGT. The CDR3 sequence is 12 residues long. The CDR3 spells CASSARGQGYTF. In DNA, the CDR3 is TGTGCCAGCAGTGCACGGGGGCAGGGCTACACCTTC.

Only a few counts were recorded for this clonotype. The gene calls are TRBV7-2 and TRBJ2-7, with 8 bases fitting TRBD2. Per the germline V gene, CDR1 is SGHTA and CDR2 is FQGNSA. V shed 5 bases, J shed 0 bases, and the junction held 6 bases outside the gene matches. This CDR3 region has 15 residues. This chain's CDR3 is CASSDPGGVSYEQYF. CDR3 in DNA: TGTGCCAGCAGCGACCCGGGGGGGGTCTCCTACGAGCAGTACTTC.

The genes are TRBV3-1 and TRBJ2-1; 12 bases are shared with TRBD2. The CDR3 runs 16 residues. Germline V gene lookup returns CDR1 LGHDT and CDR2 YNNKEL (reference sequence). The J segment lost 10 bases and the V segment lost 3 bases, leaving 10 bases of the junction unmatched. This CDR3 reads CASSHLSGLAGGEQFF. The CDR3, as DNA: TGTGCCAGCAGCCACCTTTCGGGACTAGCGGGTGGAGAGCAGTTCTTC.

This clonotype was observed at least ten times. The chain couples TRBV4-3 to TRBJ2-7; D ambiguous. The CDR3 contains 17 residues. Trimming cost V 0 bases and J 3 bases, with 18 bases left between them. Germline V gene sequence: CDR1 LGHNA, CDR2 YSLEER. CDR3 nucleotides: TGCGCCAGCAGCCAAGATCGGTTAGGAGATCCCAACTACGAGCAGTACGTC. Encoded protein: CASSQDRLGDPNYEQYV.

This clonotype has more than one count but fewer than ten. The gene calls are TRBV4-3 and TRBJ1-5; D not certain. With 0 bases removed from V and 7 bases from J, the gap between germline ends came to 7 bases. Germline lookup yields CDR1 LGHNA and CDR2 YSLEER. The CDR3 is 13 residues long. CDR3 nucleotides: TGCGCCAGCAGCCAAGATCTCCAGCAGCCCCAGCATTTT. It is translated as CASSQDLQQPQHF.

The chain uses TRBV7-3 and TRBJ2-5; the D is unclear. Germline loops: CDR1 SGHTA, CDR2 FQGTGA. Trimming left V 1 base short and J 2 bases short, with 5 bases between. The CDR3 is 13 amino acids. CDR3 residues: CASSLRPQETQYF. CDR3 DNA: TGTGCCAGCAGCTTAAGGCCTCAAGAGACCCAGTACTTC.

This clonotype was recorded a few times. The rearrangement links TRBV20-1 to TRBJ1-2, with D hard to call. The CDR3 has 16 amino acids. Between the trimmed V and J ends, which lost 0 bases and 2 bases, there was a span of 16 bases. The germline V gene has CDR1 DFQATT and CDR2 SNEGSKA (reference sequence). The CDR3 loop reads CSARDHQEGSNYGYTF. The CDR3 region has the DNA TGCAGTGCTAGAGATCATCAGGAGGGTTCCAACTATGGCTACACCTTC.

This chain's CDR3 is CSAARGTGHLYV. DNA of the CDR3: TGCAGTGCTGCCCGGGGGACAGGGCATTTGTACGTC. This chain joins TRBV20-1 and TRBJ2-7, with 9 nucleotides matching TRBD1. Germline values: CDR1 DFQATT, CDR2 SNEGSKA (reference sequence). The V and J ends lost 5 bases and 12 bases, in that order; junction bases with no gene match: 11. The CDR3 totals 12 residues.

The V and J genes are TRBV20-1 and TRBJ1-4; D is undetermined. This CDR3 comprises 14 residues. Per germline, CDR1 DFQATT and CDR2 SNEGSKA (reference sequence). V gave up 6 bases and J gave up 4 bases, with 15 bases separating them. The CDR3 DNA sequence: TGCAGTGCGGACCCCGGTGGAGATAATGAAAAACTGTTTTTT. It translates to CSADPGGDNEKLFF.

This clonotype showed up just a few times. The J gene is TRBJ2-3, the V gene TRBV7-6; 15 bases fit TRBD2. The germline gives CDR1 SGHVS, CDR2 FNYEAQ. V dropped 5 bases and J dropped 5; count of bases not matched to a gene: 5. CDR3 length equals 16 residues. The CDR3 reads CASSSRTSGGEDTQYF. The DNA of the CDR3 is TGTGCCAGCAGCAGCCGGACTAGCGGGGGGGAAGATACGCAGTATTTT.

The J gene is TRBJ2-7, the V gene TRBV5-1; D not certain. The CDR3 totals 11 residues. Trimming removed 4 bases at V and 2 bases at J, with 4 bases between. Germline lookup yields CDR1 SGHRS and CDR2 YFSETQ. The DNA of the CDR3 is TGCGCCAGCAGCCCACCCTACGAGCAGTACGTC. Encoded protein: CASSPPYEQYV.

This clonotype appeared a few times. This chain joins TRBV20-1 and TRBJ2-1, with D perhaps matching TRBD1 or TRBD2 (5 bases each). This CDR3 comprises 13 residues. Trimming left V 6 bases short and J 5 bases short, with 14 bases between. Per the germline V gene, CDR1 is DFQATT and CDR2 is SNEGSKA (reference sequence). The CDR3 DNA reads as TGCAGTGCCCCGTCGGGGACCGACAATGAGCAGTTCTTC. This translates into CSAPSGTDNEQFF.

There are a few counts of this clonotype. The chain has TRBV30 and TRBJ1-1; D is perhaps TRBD1 (6 bases). CDR1 GTSNPN and CDR2 SVGIG come from the germline V gene (reference sequence). The CDR3 sequence is 14 residues long. The germline V and J ends were trimmed by 6 bases and 5 bases, with 19 bases remaining between them. CDR3 in amino acids: CACPSRGAETEAFF. The CDR3 DNA sequence: TGTGCCTGTCCGTCCCGGGGGGCCGAAACTGAAGCTTTCTTT.

This clonotype was counted at least ten times. This chain uses TRBV6-5 with TRBJ1-2; weak D call: TRBD1 (5 bases). The CDR3 is made up of 16 amino acids. Per the germline V gene, CDR1 is MNHEY and CDR2 is SVGAGI. Trimming removed 6 bases from V and 5 bases from J, with 22 bases in between. The CDR3 protein is CASRTRWSRGPYGYTF. In DNA, the CDR3 is TGTGCCAGCAGAACCAGGTGGTCTAGGGGCCCGTATGGCTACACCTTC.

The chain carries TRBV6-4 and TRBJ2-7; 8 bases agree with TRBD2. This CDR3 has 15 residues. The germline V gene encodes CDR1 MRHNA and CDR2 SNTAGT. With V trimmed by 5 bases and J by 4 bases, 10 bases remained unmatched. CDR3 residues: CASSKEASGPYEQYF. The CDR3 nucleotides read TGTGCCAGCAGTAAAGAGGCTAGCGGGCCATACGAGCAGTACTTC.

This clonotype was seen many times. The J gene is TRBJ2-3, the V gene TRBV27; 7 nucleotides match TRBD1. Trimming took 6 bases from V and 4 from J; bases not matched to a gene: 4. This CDR3 is built from 13 residues. Germline V CDR1 and CDR2: MNHEY, SMNVEV (reference sequence). The CDR3 DNA is TGTGCCAGCAGCCGACAGGGCGCAGATACGCAGTATTTT. Protein product: CASSRQGADTQYF.

This clonotype was observed a handful of times. The genes are TRBV5-6 and TRBJ1-2, with 8 positions matching TRBD1. Germline values: CDR1 SGHDT, CDR2 YYEEEE. V dropped 4 bases and J dropped 2; count of bases not matched to a gene: 7. The CDR3 runs to 15 residues. CDR3 in DNA: TGTGCCAGCAGCCCAGGGGGCGTGGGCAACTATGGCTACACCTTC. Residues: CASSPGGVGNYGYTF. The variable domain in full, with the rest retrieved from reference TRBV5-6 and TRBJ1-2, is DAGVTQSPTHLIKTRGQQVTLRCSPKSGHDTVSWYQQALGQGPQFIFQYYEEEERQRGNFPDRFSGHQFPNYSSELNVNALLLGDSALYLCASSPGGVGNYGYTFGSGTRLTVV.

The chain employs TRBV20-1 and TRBJ2-4; tentatively, D is TRBD1 (6 bases). Germline loops: CDR1 DFQATT, CDR2 SNEGSKA (reference sequence). The CDR3 is 14 amino acids. V gave up 0 bases and J gave up 8 bases, with 14 bases separating them. CDR3 DNA: TGCAGTGCTAGAGACAGGGGTTATTCGGACATTCAGTACTTC. It encodes CSARDRGYSDIQYF.

This chain joins TRBV3-1 and TRBJ2-1; 9 bases line up with TRBD1. In germline, CDR1 is LGHDT, CDR2 YNNKEL (reference sequence). The V and J ends lost 0 bases and 10 bases, in that order; junction bases with no gene match: 10. The CDR3 contains 16 residues. The CDR3 here is CASSQDDVDRGREQFF. Written as DNA, the CDR3 is TGTGCCAGCAGCCAAGACGATGTGGACAGGGGACGGGAGCAGTTCTTC.